Below are 5 T cell receptor beta chains sequenced from a single sample in a study of PD-1 blockade in classical Hodgkin lymphoma. TCRdb's table, derived via immunoSEQ multiplex PCR, lists solely in-frame clones and lacks some. The repertoire consists of about 3,200 clones, with roughly 70% occurring once and the leading ten covering under 25%. Sample time point: newly diagnosed, previously untreated cHL patient sample. It was by magnetic negative selection that CD8+ T cells were isolated from thawed PBMCs. The sample consisted of CD8+ T cells from blood. These TCRs come from a human donor with classical Hodgkin lymphoma.

The chain is built from TRBV5-1 and TRBJ2-5; D is tentatively TRBD1 or TRBD2 (5 bases each). Germline CDR1 reads SGHRS; CDR2 reads YFSETQ. Trimming removed 7 bases at V and 5 bases at J, with 18 bases between. This CDR3 contains 14 residues. The CDR3 DNA follows: TGCGCCAGCCGGGACGGCGGGCAAAGGGAGACCCAGTACTTC. It encodes CASRDGGQRETQYF.

The chain links TRBV11-1 to TRBJ1-2; D might be TRBD1 (6 bases). Per germline, CDR1 SGHAT and CDR2 FQDESV (reference sequence). Trimming took off 1 base at V and 4 bases at J, with 22 bases between the two ends. The CDR3 contains 18 residues. The CDR3 loop is CASSLGGAGKGPGYGYTF. CDR3 DNA: TGTGCCAGCAGCTTAGGGGGGGCAGGGAAGGGACCTGGCTATGGCTACACCTTC.

J is TRBJ1-2 and V is TRBV7-2; D gene uncertain. Germline lookup yields CDR1 SGHTA and CDR2 FQGNSA. This CDR3 spans 13 amino acids. The ends were cut back, 4 bases at V and 7 bases at J, with 13 bases in the middle. The CDR3 DNA is TGTGCCAGCAGCTGGGAAGCTGCCTTTGGCTACACCTTC. This translates into CASSWEAAFGYTF.

This clone was picked up a small number of times. The rearrangement uses TRBV5-1 and TRBJ2-3, with 11 bases fitting TRBD2. The CDR3 contains 18 residues. J lost 4 bases, V lost 0 bases, and 10 bases had no gene match. From germline, CDR1 is SGHRS and CDR2 YFSETQ. The DNA of the CDR3 is TGCGCCAGCAGCTTGGGGCCCACTAGCGGGAGAAACCCAGATACGCAGTATTTT. Protein sequence: CASSLGPTSGRNPDTQYF.

This clone was seen just once. V usage is TRBV5-4 and J usage is TRBJ1-2, with D uncertain. CDR3 length: 16 residues. The V gene's germline CDR1 is SGHNT and CDR2 YYREEE (reference sequence). Trimming pared 4 bases from V and 1 base from J, leaving 17 bases between. In DNA form, the CDR3 reads TGTGCCAGCAGCCCGACACCAAAGGGAGTTAACTATGGCTACACCTTC. Its protein is CASSPTPKGVNYGYTF.